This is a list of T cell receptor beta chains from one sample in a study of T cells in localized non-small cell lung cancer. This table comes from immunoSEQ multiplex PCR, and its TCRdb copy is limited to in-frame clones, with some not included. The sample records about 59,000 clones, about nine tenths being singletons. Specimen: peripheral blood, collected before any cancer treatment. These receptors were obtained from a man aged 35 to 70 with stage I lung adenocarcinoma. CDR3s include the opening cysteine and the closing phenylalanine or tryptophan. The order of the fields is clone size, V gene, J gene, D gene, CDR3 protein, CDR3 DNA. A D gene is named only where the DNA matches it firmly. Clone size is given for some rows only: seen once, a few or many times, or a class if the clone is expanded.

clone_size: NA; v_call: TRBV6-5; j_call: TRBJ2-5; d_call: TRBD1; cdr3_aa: CASTGTGTTQETQYF; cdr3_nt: TGTGCCAGCACCGGGACAGGCACTACTCAAGAGACCCAGTACTTC
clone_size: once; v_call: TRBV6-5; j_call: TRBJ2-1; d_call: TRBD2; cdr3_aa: CASSYGWGGYNEQFF; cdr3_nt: TGTGCCAGCAGTTATGGATGGGGGGGCTACAATGAGCAGTTCTTC
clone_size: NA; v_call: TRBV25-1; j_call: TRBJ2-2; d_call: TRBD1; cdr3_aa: CASRDRGNTGELFF; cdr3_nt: TGTGCCAGCAGGGACAGGGGAAACACCGGGGAGCTGTTTTTT
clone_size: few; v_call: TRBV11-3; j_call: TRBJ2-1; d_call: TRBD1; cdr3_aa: CASSGPDRAGRNEQFF; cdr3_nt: TGTGCCAGCAGCGGACCCGACAGGGCCGGTAGGAATGAGCAGTTCTTC
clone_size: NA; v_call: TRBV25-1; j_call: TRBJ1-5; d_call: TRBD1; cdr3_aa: CASRGQGFNQPQHF; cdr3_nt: TGTGCCAGCAGGGGACAGGGGTTCAATCAGCCCCAGCATTTT
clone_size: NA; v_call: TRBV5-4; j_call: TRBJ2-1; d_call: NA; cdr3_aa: CASSGSPGNEQFF; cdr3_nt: TGTGCCAGCAGCGGCTCTCCGGGCAATGAGCAGTTCTTC
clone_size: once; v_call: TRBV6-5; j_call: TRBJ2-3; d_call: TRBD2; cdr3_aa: CASSYPSGHTDTQYF; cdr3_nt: TGTGCCAGCAGTTACCCTAGCGGACACACAGATACGCAGTATTTT
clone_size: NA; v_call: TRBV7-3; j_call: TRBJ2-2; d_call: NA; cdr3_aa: CASSRLGNTGELFF; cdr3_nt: TGTGCCAGCAGCCGTCTGGGAAACACCGGGGAGCTGTTTTTT
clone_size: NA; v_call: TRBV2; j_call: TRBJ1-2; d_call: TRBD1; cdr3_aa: CASRGQNDYGYTF; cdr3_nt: TGTGCCAGCAGGGGACAGAACGACTATGGCTACACCTTC
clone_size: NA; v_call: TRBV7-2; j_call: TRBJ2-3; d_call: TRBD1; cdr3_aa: CASSSRGRVTDTQYF; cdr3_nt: TGTGCCAGCAGCTCCAGGGGGCGGGTCACAGATACGCAGTATTTT
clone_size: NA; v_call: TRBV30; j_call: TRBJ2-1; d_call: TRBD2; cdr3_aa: CAWGSGRAGEQFF; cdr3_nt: TGTGCCTGGGGAAGCGGGAGGGCCGGTGAGCAGTTCTTC
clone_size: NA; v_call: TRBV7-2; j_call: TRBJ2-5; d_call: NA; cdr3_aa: CASSLASGFAQETQYF; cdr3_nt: TGTGCCAGCAGCTTAGCCTCAGGATTCGCACAAGAGACCCAGTACTTC
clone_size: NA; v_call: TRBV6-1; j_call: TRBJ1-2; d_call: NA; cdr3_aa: CASSEARRGGIPNYGYTF; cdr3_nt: TGTGCCAGCAGTGAAGCGCGGCGGGGAGGGATCCCTAACTATGGCTACACCTTC
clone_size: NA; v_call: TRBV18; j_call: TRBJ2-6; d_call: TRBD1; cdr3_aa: CASSLGTGGSVGGANVLTF; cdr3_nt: TGTGCCAGCTCACTTGGGACAGGGGGCTCGGTTGGCGGGGCCAACGTCCTGACTTTC